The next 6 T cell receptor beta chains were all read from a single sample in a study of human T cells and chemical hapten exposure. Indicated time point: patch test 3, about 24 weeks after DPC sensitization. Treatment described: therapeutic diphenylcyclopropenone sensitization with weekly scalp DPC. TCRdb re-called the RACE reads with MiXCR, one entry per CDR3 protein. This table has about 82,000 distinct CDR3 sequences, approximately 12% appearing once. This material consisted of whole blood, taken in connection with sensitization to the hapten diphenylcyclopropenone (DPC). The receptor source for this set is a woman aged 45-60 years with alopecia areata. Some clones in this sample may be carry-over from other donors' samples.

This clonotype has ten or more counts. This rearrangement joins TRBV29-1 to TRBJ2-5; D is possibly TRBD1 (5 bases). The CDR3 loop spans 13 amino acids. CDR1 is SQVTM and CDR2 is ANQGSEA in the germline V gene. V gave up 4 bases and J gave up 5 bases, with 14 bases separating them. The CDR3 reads CSVAQGSAETQYF. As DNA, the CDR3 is TGCAGCGTTGCCCAGGGCTCGGCGGAGACCCAGTACTTC.

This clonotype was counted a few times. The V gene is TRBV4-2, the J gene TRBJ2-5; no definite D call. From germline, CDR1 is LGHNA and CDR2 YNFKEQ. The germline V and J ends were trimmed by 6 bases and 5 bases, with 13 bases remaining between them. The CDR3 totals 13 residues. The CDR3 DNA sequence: TGTGCCAGCAGTCCGTCCGAGGCTGAGACCCAGTACTTC. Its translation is CASSPSEAETQYF.

CDR3 amino acids: CASSPRPGGYQETQYF. The CDR3 DNA follows: TGTGCCAGCTCACCACGTCCAGGGGGCTACCAAGAGACCCAGTACTTC. The V call is TRBV18, the J call TRBJ2-5, with TRBD1 matching 8 bases. V dropped 1 base and J dropped 0; count of bases not matched to a gene: 4. The CDR3 spans 16 residues. Germline loops: CDR1 KGHSH, CDR2 LQKENI.

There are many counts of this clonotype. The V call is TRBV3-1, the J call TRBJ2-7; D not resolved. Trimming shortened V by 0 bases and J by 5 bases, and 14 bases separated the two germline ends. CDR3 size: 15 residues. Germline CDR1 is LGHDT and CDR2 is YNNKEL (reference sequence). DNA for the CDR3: TGTGCCAGCAGCCAAGACCGTAATAGGGTAAACGAGCAGTACTTC. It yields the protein CASSQDRNRVNEQYF.

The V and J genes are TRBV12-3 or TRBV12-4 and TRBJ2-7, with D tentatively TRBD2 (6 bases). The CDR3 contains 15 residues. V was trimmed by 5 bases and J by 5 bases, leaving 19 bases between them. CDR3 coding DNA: TGTGCCAGCAGTGCGACCCGCGGGAACTTGAACGAGCAGTACTTC. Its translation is CASSATRGNLNEQYF.

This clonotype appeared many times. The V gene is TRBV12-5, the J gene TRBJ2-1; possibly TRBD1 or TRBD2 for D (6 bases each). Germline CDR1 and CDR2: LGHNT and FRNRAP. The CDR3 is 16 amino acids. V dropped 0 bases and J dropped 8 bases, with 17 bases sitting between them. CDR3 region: CASGLVGGGSGDEQFF. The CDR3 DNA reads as TGTGCTAGTGGTTTGGTAGGGGGAGGTAGCGGAGATGAGCAGTTCTTC. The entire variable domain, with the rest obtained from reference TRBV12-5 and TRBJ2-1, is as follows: DARVTQTPRHKVTEMGQEVTMRCQPILGHNTVFWYRQTMMQGLELLAYFRNRAPLDDSGMPKDRFSAEMPDATLATLKIQPSEPRDSAVYFCASGLVGGGSGDEQFFGPGTRLTVL.